These 25 T cell receptor beta chains originate from one sample sequenced in a study of blood T cell repertoires in COVID-19. TCRdb keeps only in-frame clones here, not all; method: immunoSEQ multiplex PCR. This sample carries 300,000 or so clones, around 92% of them seen once, and the ten largest clones take under 6.5%. Sequenced material: peripheral blood. These receptors came from a man aged 18 to 35 who had recovered from COVID-19.

The chain joins TRBV13 to TRBJ2-3; 8 bases line up with TRBD1. The V segment lost 6 bases and the J segment 0 bases; nucleotides outside the gene matches: 2. Germline V CDR1 and CDR2: PRHDT, FYEKMQ (reference sequence). The CDR3 length is 14 residues. The CDR3 region is CASSDRGSTDTQYF. In DNA, the CDR3 is TGTGCCAGCAGTGACAGGGGCAGCACAGATACGCAGTATTTT. Combining the CDR3 with reference TRBV13 and TRBJ2-3 gives the whole variable domain AAGVIQSPRHLIKEKRETATLKCYPIPRHDTVYWYQQGPGQDPQFLISFYEKMQSDKGSIPDRFSAQQFSDYHSELNMSSLELGDSALYFCASSDRGSTDTQYFGPGTRLTVL.

A few counts support this clone. The chain recombines TRBV18 with TRBJ2-2, with 12 bases that match TRBD2. The germline V gene encodes CDR1 KGHSH and CDR2 LQKENI. The CDR3 sequence is 15 residues long. With 4 bases clipped from V and 4 bases from J, the junction kept 1 base outside the gene matches. Here the CDR3 reads CASSRGLAGTGELFF. The CDR3 region has the DNA TGTGCCAGCTCACGGGGACTAGCGGGCACCGGGGAGCTGTTTTTT.

The rearrangement joins TRBV27 to TRBJ1-1, with 7 nucleotides matching TRBD1. Losses at the gene ends were 4 bases for V and 5 bases for J; bases not matched to a gene: 7. The CDR3 is 14 amino acids. Germline loops: CDR1 MNHEY, CDR2 SMNVEV (reference sequence). CDR3 sequence reads: CASSSRQGFTEAFF. CDR3 DNA: TGTGCCAGCAGTTCCAGACAGGGTTTTACTGAAGCTTTCTTT.

The V and J genes are TRBV7-9 and TRBJ2-1; TRBD1 might be the D (5 bases). V gave up 5 bases and J gave up 3 bases, with 14 bases separating them. Germline CDR1 and CDR2: SEHNR and FQNEAQ (reference sequence). The CDR3 spans 15 residues. CDR3 DNA sequence: TGTGCCAGCAGCCCGCCTGGACACCTCTACAATGAGCAGTTCTTC. This gives the protein CASSPPGHLYNEQFF.

This clone has only one observation. This chain joins TRBV27 and TRBJ1-3; 10 positions match TRBD1. Looked up from germline, CDR1 is MNHEY and CDR2 is SMNVEV (reference sequence). The CDR3 is 16 residues long. Trimming removed 4 bases from V and 2 bases from J; junction bases left unmatched: 5. CDR3 DNA sequence: TGTGCCAGCAGTTCGGGACAGGGGTACCCTGGAAACACCATATATTTT. This sequence encodes CASSSGQGYPGNTIYF.

This sequence joins TRBV7-9 and TRBJ1-1; D might be TRBD1 (5 bases). This CDR3 comprises 14 residues. Germline V gene data show CDR1 as SEHNR and CDR2 as FQNEAQ (reference sequence). V was pared by 4 bases and J by 1 base, with 10 bases between. CDR3 coding DNA: TGTGCCAGCAGCTCTTCGACAGCGAACACTGAAGCTTTCTTT. As protein: CASSSSTANTEAFF.

The chain joins TRBV12-3 or TRBV12-4 to TRBJ1-5, with D unresolved. This CDR3 has 13 residues. Deletions cut 6 bases from V and 5 bases from J, with 11 bases between. This chain's CDR3 is CASSPQRDQPQHF. The CDR3 DNA sequence: TGTGCCAGCAGCCCACAGAGAGATCAGCCCCAGCATTTT.

Only a few counts were recorded for this clone. The rearrangement links TRBV4-1 to TRBJ2-7; possibly TRBD1 for D (6 bases). The CDR3 covers 16 residues. Trimming left V 3 bases short and J 0 bases short, with 15 bases between. Germline lookup yields CDR1 MGHRA and CDR2 YSYEKL. CDR3 region: CASSHLNGQTSYEQYF. In DNA, the CDR3 is TGCGCCAGCAGCCACCTGAACGGACAGACCTCCTACGAGCAGTACTTC.

The CDR3 is CASSSTSGATDTQYF. CDR3 coding DNA: TGTGCCAGCAGCTCGACTAGCGGGGCCACAGATACGCAGTATTTT. The rearrangement uses TRBV7-8 and TRBJ2-3, with 11 nucleotides matching TRBD2. CDR3 length: 15 amino acids. The trim removed 4 bases at V and 2 bases at J, leaving 2 bases unmatched. The germline V gene has CDR1 SGHVS and CDR2 FQNEAQ.

This clone was seen only a few times. The chain is built from TRBV7-2 and TRBJ2-5, with TRBD1 identical over 10 bases. The V and J ends lost 3 bases and 5 bases, in that order; junction bases with no gene match: 3. The length of the CDR3 is 14 residues. Germline V gene data show CDR1 as SGHTA and CDR2 as FQGNSA. The CDR3 loop is CASSLTGGSETQYF. DNA for the CDR3: TGTGCCAGCAGCTTGACAGGGGGCTCGGAGACCCAGTACTTC.

This clone was counted only a few times. The V and J genes are TRBV11-3 and TRBJ2-1; 9 bases line up with TRBD2. The V gene end was trimmed by 1 base and the J gene end by 7 bases; junction bases not matched to a gene: 8. CDR1 and CDR2 from the germline V gene are SGHNT and YENEEA. The CDR3 length is 16 residues. The CDR3 protein is CASSLGGLAIWNEQFF. The CDR3 DNA reads as TGTGCCAGCAGCTTAGGGGGACTAGCAATTTGGAATGAGCAGTTCTTC. The variable domain in full, with the rest retrieved from reference TRBV11-3 and TRBJ2-1, is EAGVVQSPRYKIIEKKQPVAFWCNPISGHNTLYWYLQNLGQGPELLIRYENEEAVDDSQLPKDRFSAERLKGVDSTLKIQPAELGDSAVYLCASSLGGLAIWNEQFFGPGTRLTVL.

This sequence joins TRBV7-3 and TRBJ2-3, with 7 bases identical to TRBD2. From germline, CDR1 is SGHTA and CDR2 FQGTGA. Trimming cost V 5 bases and J 1 base; bases outside gene matches: 6. This CDR3 region has 15 residues. The CDR3 sequence: CASSLIAGGTDTQYF. CDR3 bases: TGTGCCAGCAGCCTGATAGCGGGCGGCACAGATACGCAGTATTTT.

CDR3 bases: TGCGCCAGCAGAGAGGGCGCTACTCCTAACTATGGCTACACCTTC. Amino acids: CASREGATPNYGYTF. This sequence joins TRBV5-1 and TRBJ1-2; D is ambiguous. V was cut by 5 bases and J by 0 bases, with 14 bases left in between. CDR1 is SGHRS and CDR2 is YFSETQ in the germline V gene. The CDR3 runs 15 residues.

The chain joins TRBV29-1 to TRBJ2-2; 11 bases align to TRBD2. Germline values: CDR1 SQVTM, CDR2 ANQGSEA. The CDR3 runs 16 residues. Trimming at V came to 4 bases and at J to 10 bases, leaving 14 bases not matched to a gene. CDR3 protein: CSVVLLVAGGLPELFF. The DNA for the CDR3 is TGCAGCGTTGTCCTCCTCGTAGCGGGAGGGCTGCCGGAGCTGTTTTTT.

This clone appeared once. V gene TRBV7-9 combines with J gene TRBJ2-5; 14 bases agree with TRBD2. The J segment lost 5 bases and the V segment lost 5 bases, leaving 13 bases of the junction unmatched. The germline gives CDR1 SEHNR, CDR2 FQNEAQ (reference sequence). The CDR3 consists of 18 residues. The CDR3 sequence is CASSRISGLAGAGETQYF. The CDR3 DNA reads TGTGCCAGCAGCCGGATCTCGGGACTAGCGGGAGCAGGGGAGACCCAGTACTTC.

The V call is TRBV10-3, the J call TRBJ2-5; D possibly corresponds to TRBD2 (5 bases). The CDR3 contains 13 residues. Germline V gene lookup returns CDR1 ENHRY and CDR2 SYGVKD. V shed 3 bases and J shed 3 bases, with 8 bases lying between them. The DNA for the CDR3 is TGTGCCATCAGTGATAGCGTAAAAGAGACCCAGTACTTC. Protein sequence: CAISDSVKETQYF.

The chain links TRBV28 to TRBJ2-3, with a tentative D call TRBD2 (6 bases). Germline CDR1 MDHEN, CDR2 SYDVKM. The V end was cut by 5 bases, the J end by 4 bases, with 16 bases between. The CDR3 length is 15 residues. This CDR3 reads CASSDKRAGADTQYF. Written as DNA, the CDR3 is TGTGCCAGCAGTGACAAGCGGGCTGGGGCAGATACGCAGTATTTT.

This sequence joins TRBV6-5 and TRBJ2-3; tentatively, D is TRBD2 (6 bases). V lost 0 bases and J lost 5, with 12 bases in between. Looked up from germline, CDR1 is MNHEY and CDR2 is SVGAGI. The CDR3 contains 15 residues. CDR3 region: CASSYSNLGGDTQYF. The CDR3 DNA reads as TGTGCCAGCAGTTACTCGAACCTCGGGGGAGATACGCAGTATTTT.

The V and J genes are TRBV9 and TRBJ1-2; 9 bases are a match to TRBD1. This CDR3 has 14 residues. Unmatched junction bases numbered 3, after V lost 0 bases and J lost 6 bases. The germline V gene has CDR1 SGDLS and CDR2 YYNGEE. CDR3 residues: CASSVAGTGNGYTF. DNA of the CDR3: TGTGCCAGCAGCGTAGCCGGGACAGGGAATGGCTACACCTTC.

The chain couples TRBV15 to TRBJ2-7; 8 nucleotides line up with TRBD1. This CDR3 spans 16 amino acids. The V gene end was trimmed by 1 base and the J gene end by 5 bases; junction bases not matched to a gene: 10. The germline V gene encodes CDR1 LNHNV and CDR2 YYDKDF (reference sequence). CDR3 sequence: CATSRAPRTGLNEQYF. DNA for the CDR3: TGTGCCACCAGCAGAGCGCCGCGGACAGGGCTTAACGAGCAGTACTTC.

The J gene is TRBJ1-2, the V gene TRBV2, with D perhaps matching TRBD1 (6 bases). The germline CDR1 and CDR2 sequences are SNHLY and FYNNEI. With 4 bases removed from V and 3 bases from J, the gap between germline ends came to 9 bases. The CDR3 has 13 amino acids. The CDR3 DNA reads as TGTGCCAGCAGTGGGGGGGGGCACTATGGCTACACCTTC. It codes for CASSGGGHYGYTF.

This clone was seen a single time. The chain recombines TRBV28 with TRBJ1-1, with 8 bases aligning to TRBD1. The CDR3 totals 14 residues. Germline values: CDR1 MDHEN, CDR2 SYDVKM. Germline trimming cut 11 bases from V and 5 bases from J; bases unmatched to any gene: 13. CDR3 sequence reads: CAVTRPGQATEAFF. The CDR3 nucleotides are TGTGCCGTAACACGGCCGGGACAGGCGACTGAAGCTTTCTTT.

The chain joins TRBV6-2 or TRBV6-3 to TRBJ1-5; 8 bases match TRBD1. The CDR3 consists of 13 residues. V shed 5 bases, J shed 4 bases, and the junction held 1 base outside the gene matches. The germline V gene has CDR1 MNHEY and CDR2 SVGEGT. The CDR3 loop reads CASSGTGNQPQHF. The CDR3 region has the DNA TGTGCCAGCAGTGGGACAGGTAATCAGCCCCAGCATTTT.

The genes are TRBV6-2 or TRBV6-3 and TRBJ2-7; 9 nucleotides align to TRBD1. Trimming cost V 6 bases and J 4 bases; bases outside gene matches: 7. This CDR3 comprises 14 residues. Looked up from germline, CDR1 is MNHEY and CDR2 is SVGEGT. CDR3 in amino acids: CASSPGTGLYEQYF. The DNA for the CDR3 is TGTGCCAGCAGCCCCGGGACAGGGCTTTACGAGCAGTACTTC.

This chain joins TRBV6-5 and TRBJ2-7; D unclear. CDR1 and CDR2 from the germline V gene are MNHEY and SVGAGI. This CDR3 contains 13 residues. Trimming took 1 base from V and 3 from J, leaving 7 bases between them. CDR3 nucleotide sequence: TGTGCCAGCAGTTACTTATCCGGCTACGAGCAGTACTTC. This translates into CASSYLSGYEQYF.